This T cell receptor (beta chain) was sequenced for a study of T cell responses to AZD1222 COVID-19 vaccine. Overall study findings and caveats: Baseline serostatus was positive in only a handful of AZD1222 recipients. Unmutated regions of variants are reportedly targeted by nearly half of spike-specific TCRs. Spike-specific TCR breadth rose after two AZD1222 doses, and depth rose as well. Possibly, clonal diversity was underestimated; donors were largely white British and included more females.

Assay: immunoSEQ multiplex PCR; the TCRdb copy retains only in-frame clones and omits some. This sample has 150,000 to 200,000 clones, with 80% to 90% found just once. Trimming removed 4 bases at V and 4 bases at J, with 14 bases between. The CDR3 totals 15 residues. CDR1 and CDR2 (germline): MNHNY, SVGAGI (reference sequence). About this clone: The antigen is undetermined.

The sequence was collected from an adult who received the AZD1222 COVID-19 vaccine. V usage is TRBV6-6 and J usage is TRBJ1-5; weak D call: TRBD1 (6 bases). The sequencing here drew on peripheral blood, taken 28 days after the second AZD1222 dose. The chain's CDR3 is CASSLSAGVNQPQHF. The DNA of the CDR3 is TGTGCCAGCAGTTTAAGTGCAGGGGTGAATCAGCCCCAGCATTTT.